What follows is one TCR beta chain and its context. The data were taken from a study of blood T cell repertoires in COVID-19. Study in general: Sites across the United States, Italy and Spain contributed samples from acute and convalescent COVID-19.

The length of the CDR3 is 16 residues. The germline V gene has CDR1 LGHDT and CDR2 YNNKEL (reference sequence). Trimming removed 0 bases at V and 1 base at J, with 10 bases between. As processed by the authors: Amplification with reference gene primers provided the estimates of nucleated cell counts. Profiling relied on immunoSEQ multiplex PCR, and the TCRdb table lists in-frame clones only, not all of them. Clone size and V and J calls were adopted from that table, with D and trimming inferred from the DNA. The sample records about 190,000 clones, 65% to 80% being singletons. This sequence originates from a woman between 50 and 59 years old with acute or convalescent COVID-19. The V gene is TRBV3-1 (or the pseudogene TRBV3-2), the J gene TRBJ1-5; D may be TRBD1 (6 bases). The sequencing sample was made of peripheral blood. Written as DNA, the CDR3 is TGTGCCAGCAGCCAAGATCAGCAGGGGAGCAATCAGCCCCAGCATTTT. Residues: CASSQDQQGSNQPQHF.